The table lists the clone carrying this T cell receptor beta chain with a count of one. The data stem from a study of blood T cell repertoires in COVID-19. Germline V lookup: CDR1 SGHAT, CDR2 FQDESV (reference sequence). V lost 3 bases to trimming and J lost 4 bases, with 12 bases between them. CDR3 length: 14 residues. Sequenced by immunoSEQ multiplex PCR; TCRdb stores in-frame clones only, minus some. The sample holds some 140,000 clones, about 90% seen once. The sequence was collected from a man aged 50 to 60 with acute or convalescent COVID-19. The specimen was peripheral blood. V and J are TRBV11-1 and TRBJ1-1; tentative D call: TRBD1 (5 bases). CDR3 residues: CASSLGRGPTEAFF. CDR3 coding DNA: TGTGCCAGCAGCTTGGGGAGGGGTCCCACTGAAGCTTTCTTT.